This T cell receptor beta chain was identified in a study of blood T cell repertoires in COVID-19. About the study: There were acute and convalescent COVID-19 samples, and they came from the United States, Italy and Spain. PBMCs, B-cell-depleted T cells, or T cells were the source of the cDNA or gDNA that made up the material.

In the study's own analysis: How many nucleated cells were present was estimated from reference gene primer amplification. Profiled with immunoSEQ multiplex PCR; TCRdb holds only in-frame clones, not every one. For V, J and clone size, that table is used; D and trimming come from the DNA. The sample records over 300,000 clones, more than 75% being singletons. The germline V gene encodes CDR1 SQVTM and CDR2 ANQGSEA. There are 15 residues in the CDR3. V dropped 4 bases and J dropped 0 bases, with 12 bases sitting between them. This chain uses TRBV29-1 with TRBJ1-4; D perhaps matches TRBD1 (5 bases). The sample consisted of peripheral blood. The receptor was derived from a woman between 50 and 59 years old with acute or convalescent COVID-19. The CDR3 DNA reads TGCAGCGTTGGAGGCCTACAGGCAACTAATGAAAAACTGTTTTTT. Its protein is CSVGGLQATNEKLFF.